This entry lists 24 T cell receptor beta chains sequenced from one sample in a study of T cells in Graves' hyperthyroidism and ophthalmopathy. Amplification targeted TCR beta CDR3 regions from RNA transcripts. HTBI primers were the set used in a first-round RT-PCR of the TCR CDR3. MiXCR, run by TCRdb on the multiplex PCR reads, gives a single entry per CDR3 protein. The table lists 250,000 to 300,000 distinct CDR3 sequences, about 14% of them singletons. The sample taken for sequencing was blood. These receptor sequences come from a woman aged 30 to 39 with Graves' hyperthyroidism that later progressed to Graves' ophthalmopathy.

This clonotype was recorded a few times. Possible read error: a much larger clone is one base away. V is TRBV7-3 and J is TRBJ2-1; D is unclear. The germline V gene has CDR1 SGHTA and CDR2 FQGTGA. This CDR3 is 13 amino acids long. DNA for the CDR3: TGTGCCAGCAGCTTACTTAGAGTCAATGAGCGGTTCTTC. Its protein product is CASSLLRVNERFF.

The sample holds many counts of this clonotype. The chain uses TRBV28 and TRBJ2-4, with D hard to call. The CDR3 has 14 amino acids. Germline CDR1 is MDHEN and CDR2 is SYDVKM. The V gene lost 3 bases and the J gene lost 4 bases, with 10 bases spanning the gap. CDR3 bases: TGTGCCAGCAGTTTGGTTGATTGGAAAAACATTCAGTACTTC. It codes for CASSLVDWKNIQYF. The full variable domain, with the rest looked up from reference TRBV28 and TRBJ2-4, is DVKVTQSSRYLVKRTGEKVFLECVQDMDHENMFWYRQDPGLGLRLIYFSYDVKMKEKGDIPEGYSVSREKKERFSLILESASTNQTSMYLCASSLVDWKNIQYFGAGTRLSVL.

This clonotype showed up many times. The rearrangement uses TRBV2 and TRBJ2-7; 8 nucleotides agree with TRBD2. Trimming removed 8 bases from V and 1 base from J; junction bases left unmatched: 4. The CDR3 extends over 13 amino acids. CDR1 is SNHLY, CDR2 FYNNEI, per germline. CDR3 protein: CASGSGSSYEQYF. The DNA for the CDR3 is TGTGCCAGCGGAAGCGGGAGTTCCTACGAGCAGTACTTC. The full variable domain, its missing parts supplied by reference TRBV2 and TRBJ2-7, is EPEVTQTPSHQVTQMGQEVILRCVPISNHLYFYWYRQILGQKVEFLVSFYNNEISEKSEIFDDQFSVERPDGSNFTLKIRSTKLEDSAMYFCASGSGSSYEQYFGPGTRLTVT.

The chain couples TRBV4-2 to TRBJ2-7; 9 bases map to TRBD2. Germline loops: CDR1 LGHNA, CDR2 YNFKEQ. V was clipped by 0 bases and J by 4 bases; unmatched bases: 10. This CDR3 is 17 amino acids long. CDR3 DNA: TGTGCCAGCAGCCAAGAGGGACTAGCAACCGATCCTTACGAGCAGTACTTC. As protein: CASSQEGLATDPYEQYF.

This clonotype appeared many times. The chain joins TRBV5-1 to TRBJ1-3; no clear D. Between the trimmed V and J ends, which lost 4 bases and 3 bases, there was a span of 8 bases. CDR3 length: 13 amino acids. Germline V CDR1 and CDR2: SGHRS, YFSETQ. CDR3 in amino acids: CASSPGGGNTIYF. The CDR3 nucleotides are TGCGCCAGCAGCCCGGGAGGTGGAAACACCATATATTTT.

This clonotype was detected many times. The chain recombines TRBV28 with TRBJ1-6; D is possibly TRBD1 (6 bases). The CDR3 contains 16 residues. V was shortened by 5 bases and J by 4 bases, with 15 bases between the two germline ends. Germline V CDR1 and CDR2: MDHEN, SYDVKM. The CDR3 nucleotides read TGTGCCAGCAGTCTCTCGACAGGCCAGTATAATTCACCCCTCCACTTT. Translating it yields CASSLSTGQYNSPLHF.

This clonotype has ten or more counts. The rearrangement links TRBV5-8 to TRBJ2-4; tentative D call: TRBD2 (6 bases). The CDR3 has 14 amino acids. Trimming removed 3 bases at V and 9 bases at J, with 16 bases between. Germline lookup yields CDR1 SGHTS and CDR2 YDEGEE. The CDR3 coding sequence is TGTGCCAGCAGCTCCACTAGGGAGGTCGGCATTCAGTACTTC. This translates into CASSSTREVGIQYF.

This clonotype was observed many times. This CDR3 is CASSRTSGAWETQYF. CDR3 DNA: TGTGCCAGTAGCCGGACTAGCGGAGCCTGGGAGACCCAGTACTTC. The chain recombines TRBV19 with TRBJ2-5; 10 bases map to TRBD2. The CDR3 runs to 15 residues. Unmatched junction bases numbered 9, after V lost 6 bases and J lost 5 bases. The V gene's germline CDR1 is LNHDA and CDR2 SQIVND (reference sequence).

This clonotype was detected a few times. The chain links TRBV4-3 to TRBJ2-3; 10 bases align to TRBD2. Germline values: CDR1 LGHNA, CDR2 YSLEER. CDR3 length equals 15 residues. V lost 6 bases, J lost 5 bases, and 8 bases stayed unmatched. The CDR3 DNA sequence: TGCGCCAGCAGACAGGGCCTAGCGGGAGTAGATACGCAGTATTTT. Translated, it gives CASRQGLAGVDTQYF.

This clonotype was detected many times. V and J are TRBV28 and TRBJ2-2; D is undetermined. The CDR3 sequence is 16 residues long. Trimming left V 1 base short and J 1 base short, with 10 bases between. Germline V gives CDR1 MDHEN, CDR2 SYDVKM. CDR3 sequence: CASSLSTQKNTGELFF. The CDR3 DNA reads as TGTGCCAGCAGTTTATCAACCCAAAAGAACACCGGGGAGCTGTTTTTT.

The chain recombines TRBV20-1 with TRBJ2-3, with 9 bases that match TRBD2. The CDR3 is made up of 15 amino acids. Germline-derived CDR1 and CDR2 are DFQATT and SNEGSKA (reference sequence). V lost 5 bases, J lost 2 bases, and 8 bases stayed unmatched. This chain's CDR3 is CSAVALAGYTDTQYF. In DNA form, the CDR3 reads TGCAGTGCTGTAGCCCTAGCGGGGTACACAGATACGCAGTATTTT.

This chain joins TRBV4-1 and TRBJ2-1, with D perhaps TRBD1 (6 bases). Germline V gene lookup returns CDR1 MGHRA and CDR2 YSYEKL. V was shortened by 3 bases and J by 2 bases, with 14 bases between the two germline ends. This CDR3 is 16 amino acids long. The DNA of the CDR3 is TGCGCCAGCAGCCAGGAACAGGGCTGGGCCTACAATGAGCAGTTCTTC. It is translated as CASSQEQGWAYNEQFF.

The sample holds many counts of this clonotype. The genes are TRBV28 and TRBJ2-7, with 9 bases aligning to TRBD1. The ends lost 8 bases at V and 3 bases at J; junction bases unmatched: 5. Germline V gene sequence: CDR1 MDHEN, CDR2 SYDVKM. The CDR3 runs to 13 residues. CDR3 DNA sequence: TGTGCCAGCCGACAGGGGGGCCTCTACGAGCAGTACTTC. This sequence encodes CASRQGGLYEQYF.

This chain connects TRBV19 to TRBJ1-2; D unclear. Germline values: CDR1 LNHDA, CDR2 SQIVND (reference sequence). Trimming removed 5 bases from V and 5 bases from J, with 9 bases in between. This CDR3 region has 12 residues. DNA of the CDR3: TGTGCCAGTAGTCCTGAGAGGTATGGCTACACCTTC. It specifies CASSPERYGYTF.

This clonotype appeared many times. The rearrangement joins TRBV12-3 or TRBV12-4 to TRBJ2-7; D is ambiguous. CDR3 length: 13 amino acids. V shed 6 bases and J shed 1 base, with 10 bases lying between them. CDR3 residues: CASSLQMSYEQYF. The CDR3 DNA follows: TGTGCCAGCAGCCTACAGATGTCCTACGAGCAGTACTTC.

This chain connects TRBV20-1 to TRBJ1-1; D perhaps matches TRBD1 (6 bases). This CDR3 region has 11 residues. Germline loops: CDR1 DFQATT, CDR2 SNEGSKA (reference sequence). The ends were cut back, 8 bases at V and 1 base at J, with 8 bases in the middle. For the CDR3, the DNA is TGCAGTCCGACAGGGAACACTGAAGCTTTCTTT. Translation gives CSPTGNTEAFF.

This clonotype came up many times. V and J are TRBV6-5 and TRBJ2-2; TRBD1 matches at 12 bases. The CDR3 has 16 residues. Per germline, CDR1 MNHEY and CDR2 SVGAGI. V lost 1 base, J lost 8 bases, and 5 bases stayed unmatched. CDR3 bases: TGTGCCAGCAGTTACTGGGGACAGGGGGCGGCGGGGGAGCTGTTTTTT. It translates to CASSYWGQGAAGELFF.

Regarding this clonotype: Possible read error: a much larger clone is one base away. V gene TRBV7-7 combines with J gene TRBJ2-1, with D perhaps matching TRBD2 (6 bases). Germline CDR1 and CDR2: SSHAT and FNYEAQ (reference sequence). The CDR3 loop spans 16 amino acids. The CDR3, as DNA: TGTGCTAGCAGCTTAGCGGTGAGGGCCGCCTACAATGAGCAGTTCTTC. It codes for CASSLAVRAAYNEQFF. Looking up the rest from reference TRBV7-7 and TRBJ2-1 gives the full variable domain: GAGVSQSPRYKVTKRGQDVTLRCDPISSHATLYWYQQALGQGPEFLTYFNYEAQPDKSGLPSDRFSAERPEGSISTLTIQRTEQRDSAMYRCASSLAVRAAYNEQFFGPGTRLTVL.

This clonotype was observed many times. This chain links TRBV12-3 or TRBV12-4 with TRBJ2-5, with TRBD2 matching over 8 bases. The CDR3 runs 16 residues. After removal of 3 bases from V and 2 bases from J, the junction contained 8 bases not matched to a gene. The CDR3 DNA reads TGTGCCAGCAGTTTTTGGCCTAGCGGGTTGCAAGAGACCCAGTACTTC. Its protein is CASSFWPSGLQETQYF.

This clonotype was recorded many times. The CDR3 coding sequence is TGTGCCAGCAGTCAGTGGGGGACAACCGTGAACACTGAAGCTTTCTTT. Protein sequence: CASSQWGTTVNTEAFF. The chain joins TRBV28 to TRBJ1-1; D is possibly TRBD1 (6 bases). Per the germline V gene, CDR1 is MDHEN and CDR2 is SYDVKM. CDR3 length: 16 residues. V was clipped by 5 bases and J by 0 bases, with 16 bases between them.

This clonotype was recorded a few times. The DNA of the CDR3 is TGTGCCAGCAGTTCTGCAGACGGAGCGAACACCGGGGAGCTGTTTTTT. Protein product: CASSSADGANTGELFF. V usage is TRBV11-3 and J usage is TRBJ2-2; D call uncertain. Germline lookup yields CDR1 SGHNT and CDR2 YENEEA. V was pared by 6 bases and J by 0 bases, with 14 bases between. The CDR3 has 16 amino acids.

The sample holds many counts of this clonotype. The V call is TRBV20-1, the J call TRBJ2-7, with 8 positions matching TRBD1. The CDR3 loop spans 15 amino acids. Germline-derived CDR1 and CDR2 are DFQATT and SNEGSKA (reference sequence). J lost 0 bases, V lost 4 bases, and 8 bases had no gene match. The CDR3 region has the DNA TGCAGTGCTACTACGGGACAGGCCAGCTCCTACGAGCAGTACTTC. Protein product: CSATTGQASSYEQYF.

In the case of this clonotype: It may be a read error: a sequence one base away is much more abundant. CDR3 sequence reads: CASRQTGVNIQSF. The CDR3 coding sequence is TGTGCCAGCAGGCAGACAGGGGTAAACATTCAGTCCTTC. The rearrangement uses TRBV6-2 or TRBV6-3 and TRBJ2-4; 8 nucleotides line up with TRBD1. The CDR3 spans 13 residues. CDR1 and CDR2 from the germline V gene are MNHEY and SVGEGT.

Only a few counts were recorded for this clonotype. This chain connects TRBV19 to TRBJ1-5; D ambiguous. CDR1 is LNHDA, CDR2 SQIVND, per germline (reference sequence). The CDR3 has 16 amino acids. The V gene lost 3 bases and the J gene lost 2 bases, with 14 bases spanning the gap. The CDR3 spells CASSIAPDEGNQPQHF. The CDR3 DNA follows: TGTGCCAGTAGTATCGCGCCAGACGAGGGCAATCAGCCCCAGCATTTT. Using reference TRBV19 and TRBJ1-5 for the parts outside the CDR3, the full variable domain is DGGITQSPKYLFRKEGQNVTLSCEQNLNHDAMYWYRQDPGQGLRLIYYSQIVNDFQKGDIAEGYSVSREKKESFPLTVTSAQKNPTAFYLCASSIAPDEGNQPQHFGDGTRLSIL.